The 21 T cell receptor beta chains given below trace back to one sample, sequenced in a study of beta chain features in type 1 diabetes. The isolated RNA, all of it, was reverse transcribed, so expressed TCRB transcripts were what got sequenced. TCRdb keeps only in-frame clones here, not all; method: immunoSEQ multiplex PCR. Here the sample spans over 500,000 clones, 15% to 18% being singletons. The sequenced material came from naive CD4+ T cells from blood. Receptor source: a man younger than 35 in good health.

Only a few counts were recorded for this clone. Within the sample, other DNA sequences also encode this same CDR3. The rearrangement links TRBV5-1 to TRBJ2-7; D is uncertain. This CDR3 spans 12 amino acids. CDR1 is SGHRS and CDR2 is YFSETQ in the germline V gene. V lost 4 bases and J lost 1, with 6 bases in between. The CDR3 region has the DNA TGCGCCAGCAGCCCCCCTTCCTACGAGCAGTACTTC. This codes for CASSPPSYEQYF.

This chain uses TRBV9 with TRBJ2-4, with TRBD2 matching over 8 bases. There are 15 residues in the CDR3. Per the germline V gene, CDR1 is SGDLS and CDR2 is YYNGEE. The junction had 9 bases not matched to a gene; V was cut back by 2 bases and J by 8 bases. The CDR3 protein is CASSVAPGGKDIQYF. In nucleotides, the CDR3 is TGTGCCAGCAGCGTCGCCCCGGGGGGGAAGGACATTCAGTACTTC. Looking up the rest from reference TRBV9 and TRBJ2-4 gives the full variable domain: DSGVTQTPKHLITATGQRVTLRCSPRSGDLSVYWYQQSLDQGLQFLIQYYNGEERAKGNILERFSAQQFPDLHSELNLSSLELGDSALYFCASSVAPGGKDIQYFGAGTRLSVL.

This clone appeared many times. The V and J genes are TRBV10-3 and TRBJ1-1; TRBD1 matches 11 bases. Germline V gives CDR1 ENHRY, CDR2 SYGVKD. CDR3 length: 12 amino acids. After removal of 10 bases from V and 7 bases from J, the junction contained 5 bases not matched to a gene. CDR3 region: CATWTGGGEAFF. The CDR3 DNA reads as TGTGCCACCTGGACAGGGGGCGGTGAAGCTTTCTTT.

The chain has TRBV2 and TRBJ2-5; possibly TRBD2 for D (6 bases). V was pared by 2 bases and J by 5 bases, with 15 bases between. The CDR3 length is 15 residues. The germline V gene has CDR1 SNHLY and CDR2 FYNNEI. CDR3 loop: CASSEHGSAGETQYF. In DNA, the CDR3 is TGTGCCAGCAGTGAACACGGGAGTGCAGGGGAGACCCAGTACTTC.

The chain recombines TRBV19 with TRBJ2-2; D is possibly TRBD1 (5 bases). V was pared by 8 bases and J by 6 bases, with 10 bases between. The germline V gene has CDR1 LNHDA and CDR2 SQIVND (reference sequence). CDR3 size: 12 residues. In DNA form, the CDR3 reads TGTGCCAGTGACCAGGGTCCCGGGGAGCTGTTTTTT. Translated: CASDQGPGELFF.

This chain joins TRBV9 and TRBJ2-7, with 9 bases identical to TRBD1. Germline V gene data show CDR1 as SGDLS and CDR2 as YYNGEE. The CDR3 length is 14 residues. The ends lost 6 bases at V and 4 bases at J; junction bases unmatched: 8. CDR3 sequence: CASTPGTGKYEQYF. DNA for the CDR3: TGTGCCAGCACCCCCGGGACAGGGAAATACGAGCAGTACTTC.

The sample holds a few counts of this clone. The chain uses TRBV4-1 and TRBJ1-4; no clear D gene. CDR1 and CDR2 from the germline V gene are MGHRA and YSYEKL. The CDR3 consists of 14 residues. The V end lost 0 bases, the J end lost 9 bases, and 11 bases lay between the germline ends. CDR3 in amino acids: CASSQDLRAKKLFF. The CDR3 DNA is TGCGCCAGCAGCCAAGATTTGAGGGCCAAAAAACTGTTTTTT.

V gene TRBV5-1 combines with J gene TRBJ1-4, with 7 bases that match TRBD1. Germline V gene sequence: CDR1 SGHRS, CDR2 YFSETQ. V shed 0 bases and J 3 bases; nucleotides not matched to a gene: 5. The CDR3 extends over 16 amino acids. The CDR3 DNA is TGCGCCAGCAGCTTGGTACCGACAGGGTCTAATGAAAAACTGTTTTTT. Protein: CASSLVPTGSNEKLFF.

This clone was counted between two and nine times. The chain links TRBV2 to TRBJ1-2; D is uncertain. This CDR3 has 11 amino acids. Trimming cost V 3 bases and J 6 bases, with 5 bases left between them. Germline assignment: CDR1 SNHLY and CDR2 FYNNEI. In DNA, the CDR3 is TGTGCCAGCAGTGAGTACGATGGCTACACCTTC. It codes for CASSEYDGYTF.

The chain couples TRBV5-4 to TRBJ2-3, with D hard to call. Trimming pared 4 bases from V and 1 base from J, leaving 16 bases between. Germline CDR1 SGHNT, CDR2 YYREEE (reference sequence). This CDR3 comprises 16 residues. The CDR3 DNA sequence: TGTGCCAGCAGCCATGACTTCGTAACACGCACAGATACGCAGTATTTT. Amino acids: CASSHDFVTRTDTQYF. The variable domain in full, completed from reference TRBV5-4 and TRBJ2-3, reads ETGVTQSPTHLIKTRGQQVTLRCSSQSGHNTVSWYQQALGQGPQFIFQYYREEENGRGNFPPRFSGLQFPNYSSELNVNALELDDSALYLCASSHDFVTRTDTQYFGPGTRLTVL.

This chain uses TRBV10-3 with TRBJ1-1, with D hard to call. Trimming stripped 2 bases from V and 2 bases from J, with 9 bases between. Germline V gene lookup returns CDR1 ENHRY and CDR2 SYGVKD. The CDR3 sequence is 14 residues long. Here the CDR3 reads CAISEAIKNTEAFF. Here the CDR3 DNA reads TGTGCCATCAGTGAGGCCATCAAAAACACTGAAGCTTTCTTT.

This clone was counted between two and nine times. V gene TRBV5-6 combines with J gene TRBJ2-7; weak D call: TRBD2 (5 bases). Trimming left V 1 base short and J 7 bases short, with 18 bases between. This CDR3 comprises 15 residues. From germline, CDR1 is SGHDT and CDR2 YYEEEE. The CDR3 region is CASSLTAGGLWEQYF. In DNA form, the CDR3 reads TGTGCCAGCAGCTTGACCGCGGGCGGTCTCTGGGAGCAGTACTTC.

The rearrangement uses TRBV7-8 and TRBJ1-5; D gene ambiguous. The CDR3 extends over 16 amino acids. Germline assignment: CDR1 SGHVS and CDR2 FQNEAQ. V gave up 1 base and J gave up 1 base, with 11 bases separating them. CDR3 amino acids: CASSLESSGSNQPQHF. In nucleotides, the CDR3 is TGTGCCAGCAGCTTAGAGAGTAGCGGGAGCAATCAGCCCCAGCATTTT.

This clone turned up a few times. This chain uses TRBV28 with TRBJ2-5; maybe TRBD1 (5 bases). Trimming took 2 bases from V and 7 from J, leaving 8 bases between them. The CDR3 is 12 amino acids. The germline V gene encodes CDR1 MDHEN and CDR2 SYDVKM. In DNA, the CDR3 is TGTGCCAGCAGTTTACCTAGGGGGACCCAGTACTTC. This codes for CASSLPRGTQYF.

This chain's CDR3 is CASSFFIFGSGQRPQHF. The CDR3 coding sequence is TGTGCCAGCAGTTTTTTTATTTTCGGGTCAGGCCAGCGACCCCAGCATTTT. The chain employs TRBV28 and TRBJ1-5, with D hard to call. V was trimmed by 3 bases and J by 10 bases, leaving 25 bases between them. The CDR3 is 17 residues long. The germline V gene encodes CDR1 MDHEN and CDR2 SYDVKM.

This clone turned up a few times. The chain is built from TRBV10-3 and TRBJ2-7; 10 nucleotides agree with TRBD2. V lost 2 bases and J lost 2; bases outside the gene matches: 0. Germline-derived CDR1 and CDR2 are ENHRY and SYGVKD. This CDR3 comprises 14 residues. CDR3 sequence: CAISEGTSAYEQYF. For the CDR3, the DNA is TGTGCCATCAGTGAGGGGACTAGCGCCTACGAGCAGTACTTC.

This clone showed up just once. The chain couples TRBV9 to TRBJ2-1; 12 bases agree with TRBD2. V was clipped by 0 bases and J by 9 bases; unmatched bases: 10. CDR3 length equals 17 residues. Germline V lookup: CDR1 SGDLS, CDR2 YYNGEE. The CDR3 bases are TGTGCCAGCAGCGTAGACCCCCTACTAGCGGGGGGAACTGAGCAGTTCTTC. The encoded protein is CASSVDPLLAGGTEQFF.

V usage is TRBV10-3 and J usage is TRBJ2-5, with 7 bases that match TRBD1. CDR3 length: 13 residues. V trimming: 5 bases; J trimming: 1 base; junction bases outside the gene matches: 1. Germline loops: CDR1 ENHRY, CDR2 SYGVKD. The DNA of the CDR3 is TGTGCCATCAGTCGACAGGGCCAAGAGACCCAGTACTTC. Its protein product is CAISRQGQETQYF.

The V and J genes are TRBV7-2 and TRBJ2-7; TRBD1 matches 9 bases. J gave up 4 bases and V 5 bases, and 3 bases lay outside the gene matches. Germline values: CDR1 SGHTA, CDR2 FQGNSA. The CDR3 loop spans 13 amino acids. The CDR3 DNA reads TGTGCCAGCAGCGGGACAGGGTATTACGAGCAGTACTTC. This encodes CASSGTGYYEQYF. Full variable domain (remainder filled in from reference TRBV7-2 and TRBJ2-7): GAGVSQSPSNKVTEKGKDVELRCDPISGHTALYWYRQSLGQGLEFLIYFQGNSAPDKSGLPSDRFSAERTGGSVSTLTIQRTQQEDSAVYLCASSGTGYYEQYFGPGTRLTVT.

This clone was recorded many times. V usage is TRBV7-9 and J usage is TRBJ2-6, with D hard to call. The CDR3 loop spans 12 amino acids. The V and J ends lost 5 bases and 2 bases respectively, with 1 base between them. Germline values: CDR1 SEHNR, CDR2 FQNEAQ (reference sequence). CDR3: CASSTGANVLTF. CDR3 bases: TGTGCCAGCAGCACTGGGGCCAACGTCCTGACTTTC.

This clone was recorded a few times. V is TRBV9 and J is TRBJ2-7; TRBD2 agrees at 7 bases. The ends lost 2 bases at V and 2 bases at J; junction bases unmatched: 4. The CDR3 is 14 amino acids. Germline V gene sequence: CDR1 SGDLS, CDR2 YYNGEE. The CDR3 protein is CASSVWREPYEQYF. In DNA, the CDR3 is TGTGCCAGCAGCGTGTGGCGGGAGCCCTACGAGCAGTACTTC. The full variable domain, rest sourced from reference TRBV9 and TRBJ2-7, is DSGVTQTPKHLITATGQRVTLRCSPRSGDLSVYWYQQSLDQGLQFLIQYYNGEERAKGNILERFSAQQFPDLHSELNLSSLELGDSALYFCASSVWREPYEQYFGPGTRLTVT.